This T cell receptor (beta chain) was obtained from a study of regulatory T cells in long-lasting Graves disease (dated by TCRdb to about 2021). Concerning the study at large: In the newly diagnosed Graves' disease group, patients had been taking antithyroid drugs for less than 3 months. Peripheral blood TCR sequencing and RNA sequencing compared persistent Graves' disease patients with newly diagnosed Graves' disease patients. A total of about 35 samples underwent TCR sequencing, from some 13 patients with persistent Graves' disease and 20 or so patients with newly diagnosed Graves' disease. The study took place in China and was registered as a clinical trial. Paper-wide results and their limitations: Compared with newly diagnosed patients, patients with persistent Graves' disease had lower TCR Shannon entropy and fewer highly expanded clones, which suggests clonal expansion. Because the primary lesion, thyroid tissue, could not be accessed, the study looked at peripheral blood alone. TRBV28, TRBJ1-2 and TRBJ2-5 were preferentially used in persistent disease, while TRBV20-1 and TRBJ2-1 were favored in newly diagnosed disease. The authors acknowledged the small sample size as a limitation that may reduce accuracy. A larger number of public clonotypes was shared among persistent patients (more than 2,500) than among newly diagnosed patients (roughly 970). Sequencing and analysis were limited to the TCR beta chain.

Comments on this clonotype: Its antigen target is currently unknown. It has no much larger one-base neighbor in the sample; base qualities were not kept.

Libraries came from multiplex PCR. The data were produced on an Illumina HiSeq 4000. To build TCR beta libraries, CDR3 regions were amplified by Arm-PCR using iRepertoire HTBI primers. Before sequencing, the PCR products underwent gel purification. The original pipeline was this. Gene usage analysis of CDR3 amino acid clonotypes used the approximately 56 TRBV and 14 to 15 TRBJ segments found across samples. Filtered high-quality paired reads were merged into contigs using COPE and FqMerger. Contigs were aligned with BLAST to IMGT TRBV, TRBD and TRBJ reference genes, and CDR3 was defined per IMGT. Highly expanded clones were defined as clonotypes with a frequency above 0.1%. Shannon entropy served as the measure of repertoire diversity, while the Gini coefficient captured V-J evenness. Public clonotypes were defined as clonotypes shared by more than one individual. In-frame beta chains were kept once TCRdb had trimmed the public reads at Q25 with fastp and called clones with MiXCR. Every distinct CDR3 protein forms one entry, paired with its most common genes and DNA. These V and J calls are TCRdb output, not the study's own analysis. The table for this sample lists about 500,000 distinct CDR3 sequences; roughly 15% of them were counted only once. The ten largest clones capture over 9% of the sample.

The sample's time point label is to be understood as: newly diagnosed GD, antithyroid drugs for less than 3 months. RNA was extracted from PBMCs in TRIzol for both TCR sequencing and RNA sequencing. The diagnosis of Graves' disease was made according to American Thyroid Association guidelines. Patients were recruited from an endocrinology department in Xi'an, China. From each patient, about 9 milliliters of peripheral blood was collected into an EDTA anticoagulant tube. Ficoll Paque Plus density gradient separation was used to isolate PBMCs, and no further T cell sorting was done. An Agilent 2100 Bioanalyzer and agarose gel were used to assess RNA quality, and a NanoDrop 2000 was used to measure RNA concentration. From V the trimming removes 1 base and from J it removes 2 bases, while the gene matches leave 7 bases of the junction unaccounted for. Taken from the germline V gene, the CDR1 and CDR2 loops are SGHAT and FQNNGV. The CDR3 measures 17 amino acids from cysteine to phenylalanine. Just the 51-base CDR3 DNA is kept, in frame starting at base 1.

This same sample was also part of a study on T cells in Graves' hyperthyroidism and ophthalmopathy. The second paper further reports: A patient counted as having stable Graves' hyperthyroidism if no progression to ophthalmopathy occurred over 18 months of follow-up. The hyperthyroidism patients were between 18 and 65 years old and newly diagnosed, with a disease duration of less than 2 months. Any patient with an uncontrolled infection, another autoimmune disease, pregnancy or lactation was excluded. Diagnoses were based on clinical symptoms, serum thyroxine and TRAb, thyroid ultrasound and orbital computed tomography. A first-round RT-PCR of the TCR CDR3 used the HTBI primer set with the Qiagen OneStep RT-PCR kit. Most expanded thyroid clonotypes (frequency above 0.001) were also detected in blood, suggesting blood repertoires may reflect thyroid immune responses. In cross-validation, a model built on a 13 V-J signature told ophthalmopathy apart from stable hyperthyroidism with just under 90% sensitivity and around 84% specificity, and in testing the same model reached 80%/75%. In validation, the model predicted progression to ophthalmopathy with approximately 71% sensitivity and about 72% specificity, a median of around 6.6 months before onset. To identify TCR V-J signatures that set the groups apart, the researchers used a discovery cohort of 100 patients, made up of around 42 with Graves' ophthalmopathy and about 59 with stable Graves' hyperthyroidism. Prospective prediction of ophthalmopathy was tested in an independent validation cohort consisting of roughly 20 hyperthyroidism patients and around 16 patients who later progressed to ophthalmopathy. The roughly 100 discovery patients were randomly divided into training and test sets at a 7:3 ratio. In six Graves' hyperthyroidism patients, the study also compared T-cell repertoires from thyroid tissue with T-cell repertoires from blood. After blood sampling, hyperthyroidism patients were treated with methimazole at a starting dose of 30 mg daily, and ophthalmopathy patients were treated with high-dose intravenous methylprednisolone. The libraries were constructed in a second round of multiplex PCR and then size-selected and purified. Libraries were sequenced paired-end with 100 bp reads on an Illumina HiSeq2000. SOAPnuke was used to process the raw data, removing reads that contained adapters or uncalled bases, had a mean Phred below 15, or lacked an exact match to the constant primer or identifier. High-quality paired reads were merged using COPE v1.2.5, and each unique nucleotide sequence was defined as a clonotype. Clonotypes were aligned to IMGT TRBV, TRBD and TRBJ reference segments using MiTCR v1.1. The analysis was restricted to V-J combinations with a frequency above 0.0001, which together covered around 99% of the repertoires. The TCS score was defined as F50 (clonal expansion) divided by E x V (chaos), with BLOSUM62-based TCRdist calculated between CDR3 peptides within each V-J. Welch's t-statistics and random forest reduced 450 to 600 V-J features to 10 to 15, which were used in a naive Bayes classifier (R e1071). No statistical method was used to fix the sample size in advance, and group allocation was not hidden from the investigators. The paper describes TCR Vbeta CDR3 sequencing of around 140 peripheral blood samples, made up of approximately 40 ophthalmopathy patients, some 76 hyperthyroidism patients and around 17 progressor patients.

The source of this sequence is a man between 40 and 49 years old with Graves disease. Donor details come from another sample of the same person, matched by shared clones. The sequencing here drew on peripheral blood mononuclear cells (PBMCs), taken at new diagnosis, from a patient treated with antithyroid drugs. Recombination linked TRBV11-2 to TRBJ2-3; 9 bases in the middle match TRBD2. The bases are TGTGCCAGCAGCTTAGCTTGGCGGGGGGGAATCACAGATACGCAGTATTTT. Its coded protein is CASSLAWRGGITDTQYF.